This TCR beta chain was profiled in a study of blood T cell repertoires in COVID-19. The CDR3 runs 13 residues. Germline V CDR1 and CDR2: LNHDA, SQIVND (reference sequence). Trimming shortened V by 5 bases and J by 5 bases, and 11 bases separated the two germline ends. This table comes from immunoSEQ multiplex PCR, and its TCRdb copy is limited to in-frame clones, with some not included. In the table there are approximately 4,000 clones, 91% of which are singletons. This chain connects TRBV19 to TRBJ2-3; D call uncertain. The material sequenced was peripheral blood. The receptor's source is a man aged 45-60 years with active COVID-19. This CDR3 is CASSFAVRDTQYF. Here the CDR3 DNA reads TGTGCCAGTAGTTTCGCGGTCAGAGATACGCAGTATTTT.